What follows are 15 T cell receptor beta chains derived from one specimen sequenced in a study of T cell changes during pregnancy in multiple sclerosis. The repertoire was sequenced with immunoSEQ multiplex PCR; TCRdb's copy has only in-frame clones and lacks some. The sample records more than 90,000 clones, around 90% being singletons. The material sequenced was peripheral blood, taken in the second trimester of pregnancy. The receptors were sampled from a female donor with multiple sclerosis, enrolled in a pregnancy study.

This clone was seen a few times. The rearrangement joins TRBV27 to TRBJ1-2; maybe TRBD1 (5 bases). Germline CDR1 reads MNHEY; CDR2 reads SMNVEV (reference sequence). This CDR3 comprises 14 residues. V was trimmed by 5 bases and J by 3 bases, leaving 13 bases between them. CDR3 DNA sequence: TGTGCCAGCAGTACCGGGGGAGCTCACTATGGCTACACCTTC. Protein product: CASSTGGAHYGYTF.

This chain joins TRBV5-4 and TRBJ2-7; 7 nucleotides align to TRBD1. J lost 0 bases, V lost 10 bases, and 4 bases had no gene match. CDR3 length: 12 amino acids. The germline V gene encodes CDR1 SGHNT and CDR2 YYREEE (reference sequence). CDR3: CAARDSSYEQYF. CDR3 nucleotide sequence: TGTGCCGCTCGGGACAGCTCCTACGAGCAGTACTTC.

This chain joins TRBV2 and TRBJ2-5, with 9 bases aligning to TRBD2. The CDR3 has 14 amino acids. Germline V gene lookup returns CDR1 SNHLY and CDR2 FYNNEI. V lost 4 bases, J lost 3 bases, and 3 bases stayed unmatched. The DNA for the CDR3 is TGTGCCAGCAGTGCAGCGGGAGGTAAAGAGACCCAGTACTTC. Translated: CASSAAGGKETQYF.

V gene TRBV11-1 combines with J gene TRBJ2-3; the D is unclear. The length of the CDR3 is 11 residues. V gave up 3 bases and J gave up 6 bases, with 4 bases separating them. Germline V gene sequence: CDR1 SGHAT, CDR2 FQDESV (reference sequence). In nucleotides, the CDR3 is TGTGCCAGCAGCTTCCAGGATACGCAGTATTTT. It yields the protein CASSFQDTQYF.

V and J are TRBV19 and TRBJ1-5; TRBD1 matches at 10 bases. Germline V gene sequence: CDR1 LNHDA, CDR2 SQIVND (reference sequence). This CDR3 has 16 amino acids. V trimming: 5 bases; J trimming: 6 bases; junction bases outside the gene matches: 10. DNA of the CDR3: TGTGCCAGTAGTCCTGGGACAGGGGCTCCTCTTCAGCCCCAGCATTTT. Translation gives CASSPGTGAPLQPQHF. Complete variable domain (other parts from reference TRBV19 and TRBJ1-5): DGGITQSPKYLFRKEGQNVTLSCEQNLNHDAMYWYRQDPGQGLRLIYYSQIVNDFQKGDIAEGYSVSREKKESFPLTVTSAQKNPTAFYLCASSPGTGAPLQPQHFGDGTRLSIL.

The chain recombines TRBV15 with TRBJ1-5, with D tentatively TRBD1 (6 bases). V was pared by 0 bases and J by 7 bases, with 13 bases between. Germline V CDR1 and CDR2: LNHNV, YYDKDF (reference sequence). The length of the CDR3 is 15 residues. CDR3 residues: CATSRDMGARQPQHF. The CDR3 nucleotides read TGTGCCACCAGCAGAGATATGGGGGCCCGGCAGCCCCAGCATTTT.

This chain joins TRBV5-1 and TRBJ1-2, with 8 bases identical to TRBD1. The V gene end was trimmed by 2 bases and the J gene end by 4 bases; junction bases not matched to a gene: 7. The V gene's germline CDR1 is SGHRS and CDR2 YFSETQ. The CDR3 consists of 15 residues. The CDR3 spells CASSFVGQASYGYTF. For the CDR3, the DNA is TGCGCCAGCAGCTTTGTGGGACAGGCAAGCTATGGCTACACCTTC.

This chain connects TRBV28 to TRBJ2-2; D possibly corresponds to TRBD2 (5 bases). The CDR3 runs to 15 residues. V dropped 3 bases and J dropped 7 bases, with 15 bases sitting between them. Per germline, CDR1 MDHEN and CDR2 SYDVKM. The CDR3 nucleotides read TGTGCCAGCAGTTTGGAAGGACTCCGAGGCGGGGAGCTGTTTTTT. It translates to CASSLEGLRGGELFF.

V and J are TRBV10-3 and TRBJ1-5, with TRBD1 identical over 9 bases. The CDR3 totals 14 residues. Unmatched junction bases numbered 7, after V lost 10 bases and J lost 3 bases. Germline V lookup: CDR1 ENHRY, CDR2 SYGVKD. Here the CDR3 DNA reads TGTGCCACCCTGGACAGGGGATTCAATCAGCCCCAGCATTTT. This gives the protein CATLDRGFNQPQHF.

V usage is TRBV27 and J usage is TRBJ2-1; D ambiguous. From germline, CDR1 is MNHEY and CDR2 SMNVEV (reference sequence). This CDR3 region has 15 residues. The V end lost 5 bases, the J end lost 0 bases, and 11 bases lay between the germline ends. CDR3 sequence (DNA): TGTGCCAGCAGTGGTGGGCCTTTCTCCTACAATGAGCAGTTCTTC. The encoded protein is CASSGGPFSYNEQFF.

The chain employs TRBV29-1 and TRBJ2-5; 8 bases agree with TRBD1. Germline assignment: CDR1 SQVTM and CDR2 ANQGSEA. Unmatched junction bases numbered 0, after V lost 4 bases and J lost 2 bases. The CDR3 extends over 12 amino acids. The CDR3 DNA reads TGCAGCGTTGGACAGGGGCAAGAGACCCAGTACTTC. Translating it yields CSVGQGQETQYF.

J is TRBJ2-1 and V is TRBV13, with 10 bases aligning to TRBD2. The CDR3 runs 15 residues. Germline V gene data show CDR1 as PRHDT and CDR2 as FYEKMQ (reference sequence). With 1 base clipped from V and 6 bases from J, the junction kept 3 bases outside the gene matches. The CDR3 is CASSLAASGSNEQFF. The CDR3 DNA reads TGTGCCAGCAGCTTAGCGGCTAGCGGGAGCAATGAGCAGTTCTTC.

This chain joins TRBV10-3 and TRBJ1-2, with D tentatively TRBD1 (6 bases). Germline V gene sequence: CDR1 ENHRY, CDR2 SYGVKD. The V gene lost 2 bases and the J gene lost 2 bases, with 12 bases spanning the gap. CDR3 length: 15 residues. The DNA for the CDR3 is TGTGCCATCAGTGAGCCCACAGGGTTAAACTATGGCTACACCTTC. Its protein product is CAISEPTGLNYGYTF.

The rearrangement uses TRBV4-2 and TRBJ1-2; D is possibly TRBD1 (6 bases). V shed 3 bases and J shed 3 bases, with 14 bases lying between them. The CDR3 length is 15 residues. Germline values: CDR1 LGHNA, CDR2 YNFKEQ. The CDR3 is CASSHRQERYYGYTF. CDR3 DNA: TGTGCCAGCAGCCACCGACAGGAGCGGTACTATGGCTACACCTTC.

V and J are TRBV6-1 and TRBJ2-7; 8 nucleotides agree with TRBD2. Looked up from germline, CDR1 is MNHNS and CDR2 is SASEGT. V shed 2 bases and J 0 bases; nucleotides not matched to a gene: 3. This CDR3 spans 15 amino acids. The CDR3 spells CASSETSGSSYEQYF. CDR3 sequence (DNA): TGTGCCAGCAGTGAAACCAGCGGGAGCTCCTACGAGCAGTACTTC.